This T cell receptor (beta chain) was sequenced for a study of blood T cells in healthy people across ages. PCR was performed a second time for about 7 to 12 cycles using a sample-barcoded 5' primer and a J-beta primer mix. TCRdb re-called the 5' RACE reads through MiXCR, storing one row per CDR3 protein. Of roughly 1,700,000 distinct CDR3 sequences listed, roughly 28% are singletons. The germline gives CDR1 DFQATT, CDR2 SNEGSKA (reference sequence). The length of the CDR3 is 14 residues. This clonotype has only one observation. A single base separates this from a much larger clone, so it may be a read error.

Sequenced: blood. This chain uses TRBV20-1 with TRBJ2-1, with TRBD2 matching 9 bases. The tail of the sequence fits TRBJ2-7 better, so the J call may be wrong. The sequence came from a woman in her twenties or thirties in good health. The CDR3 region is CSATRREGRNEQYF. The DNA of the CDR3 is TGCAGTGCTACCCGGCGGGAGGGTAGGAATGAGCAGTACTTC.